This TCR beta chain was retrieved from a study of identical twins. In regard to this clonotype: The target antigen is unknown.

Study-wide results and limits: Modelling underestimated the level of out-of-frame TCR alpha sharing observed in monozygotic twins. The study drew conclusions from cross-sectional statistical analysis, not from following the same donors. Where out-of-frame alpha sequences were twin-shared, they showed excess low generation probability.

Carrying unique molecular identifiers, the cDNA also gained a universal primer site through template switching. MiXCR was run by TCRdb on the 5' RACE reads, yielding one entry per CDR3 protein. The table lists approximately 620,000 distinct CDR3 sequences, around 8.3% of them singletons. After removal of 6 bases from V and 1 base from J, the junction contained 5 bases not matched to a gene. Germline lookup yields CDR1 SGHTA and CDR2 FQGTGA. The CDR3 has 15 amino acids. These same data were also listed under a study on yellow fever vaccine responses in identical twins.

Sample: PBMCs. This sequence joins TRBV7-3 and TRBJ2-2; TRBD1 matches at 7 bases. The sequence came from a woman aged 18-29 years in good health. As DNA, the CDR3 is TGTGCCAGCAGAGCCGGGACAGAGAACACCGGGGAGCTGTTTTTT. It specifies CASRAGTENTGELFF.